A single sample gave rise to the 30 T cell receptor beta chains below, sequenced in a study of blood T cell repertoires in COVID-19. TCRdb's copy holds only in-frame clones and misses some; the assay was immunoSEQ multiplex PCR. The profile shows around 150,000 clones, more than 75% of them singletons. The material sequenced was PBMCs or T cells enriched from blood (not recorded which). These receptors came from a woman in her 50s who had recovered from COVID-19.

The chain recombines TRBV27 with TRBJ1-1, with a possible D match to TRBD1 (5 bases). The CDR3 consists of 15 residues. Per germline, CDR1 MNHEY and CDR2 SMNVEV (reference sequence). Deletions cut 7 bases from V and 1 base from J, with 16 bases between. CDR3 in DNA: TGTGCCAGCACCCGATGGGGGGTTGGGAACACTGAAGCTTTCTTT. Protein sequence: CASTRWGVGNTEAFF.

The chain links TRBV7-9 to TRBJ2-3, with TRBD2 matching 13 bases. The germline gives CDR1 SEHNR, CDR2 FQNEAQ (reference sequence). Germline trimming cut 4 bases from V and 2 bases from J; bases unmatched to any gene: 3. The length of the CDR3 is 16 residues. Here the CDR3 reads CASSSGLAGVTDTQYF. CDR3 in DNA: TGTGCCAGCAGCTCAGGACTAGCGGGGGTCACAGATACGCAGTATTTT.

The rearrangement uses TRBV18 and TRBJ2-7; D might be TRBD1 (5 bases). Trimming took off 2 bases at V and 7 bases at J, with 12 bases between the two ends. Per the germline V gene, CDR1 is KGHSH and CDR2 is LQKENI. The CDR3 sequence is 13 residues long. CDR3 bases: TGTGCCAGCTCACCAAACCAGGGCTGGGAGCAGTACTTC. This translates into CASSPNQGWEQYF. The variable domain in full, with the rest retrieved from reference TRBV18 and TRBJ2-7, is NAGVMQNPRHLVRRRGQEARLRCSPMKGHSHVYWYRQLPEEGLKFMVYLQKENIIDESGMPKERFSAEFPKEGPSILRIQQVVRGDSAAYFCASSPNQGWEQYFGPGTRLTVT.

The rearrangement uses TRBV11-2 and TRBJ2-7; 9 bases are shared with TRBD1. This CDR3 has 14 amino acids. Germline-derived CDR1 and CDR2 are SGHAT and FQNNGV. The trim removed 1 base at V and 4 bases at J, leaving 2 bases unmatched. Here the CDR3 DNA reads TGTGCCAGCAGCTTAGTAGACAGGGGGTACGAGCAGTACTTC. It encodes CASSLVDRGYEQYF.

V gene TRBV15 combines with J gene TRBJ2-5, with 12 bases aligning to TRBD2. Trimming at V came to 1 base and at J to 1 base, leaving 1 base not matched to a gene. The length of the CDR3 is 16 residues. The germline V gene encodes CDR1 LNHNV and CDR2 YYDKDF (reference sequence). The DNA of the CDR3 is TGTGCCACCAGCAGAGGGGGACTAGCGGGCCAAGAGACCCAGTACTTC. Translating gives CATSRGGLAGQETQYF.

CDR3 residues: CASRPWTGPLKGENEQFF. The CDR3 region has the DNA TGTGCCAGCAGACCTTGGACAGGGCCTCTAAAGGGGGAAAATGAGCAGTTCTTC. This sequence joins TRBV6-2 or TRBV6-3 and TRBJ2-1; 8 nucleotides match TRBD1. The CDR3 runs 18 residues. V shed 6 bases and J 7 bases; nucleotides not matched to a gene: 20. CDR1 and CDR2 (germline): MNHEY, SVGEGT.

V gene TRBV21-1 combines with J gene TRBJ2-7; TRBD2, the table's D call, lacks a check against the DNA. TRBV21-1 is given as a pseudogene. The CDR3 runs to 15 residues. CDR3 nucleotide sequence: TGTGCCAGCAGCAAAGGGGCCCTGAGGGTCGACGAGCAGTACTTC. Protein sequence: CASSKGALRVDEQYF.

V usage is TRBV6-5 and J usage is TRBJ1-4; 7 bases align to TRBD1. Per the germline V gene, CDR1 is MNHEY and CDR2 is SVGAGI. The CDR3 totals 13 residues. Losses at the gene ends were 2 bases for V and 10 bases for J; bases not matched to a gene: 4. The DNA for the CDR3 is TGTGCCAGCAGTTACACTTCAGGGGGAAAACTGTTTTTT. Its protein is CASSYTSGGKLFF.

The J gene is TRBJ1-5, the V gene TRBV4-3; D remains ambiguous. This CDR3 comprises 15 residues. With 0 bases removed from V and 2 bases from J, the gap between germline ends came to 8 bases. Germline CDR1 LGHNA, CDR2 YSLEER. CDR3 sequence: CASSQEALGNQPQHF. In DNA, the CDR3 is TGCGCCAGCAGCCAAGAGGCTTTGGGCAATCAGCCCCAGCATTTT.

V is TRBV29-1 and J is TRBJ2-1, with a possible D match to TRBD2 (7 bases). The CDR3 has 13 residues. V lost 5 bases and J lost 6, with 14 bases in between. Germline CDR1 and CDR2: SQVTM and ANQGSEA. The CDR3 DNA follows: TGCAGCGTTCTGGGGGGGCTTGTCAATGAGCAGTTCTTC. This gives the protein CSVLGGLVNEQFF.

A few counts support this clone. This chain uses TRBV5-4 with TRBJ1-1; maybe TRBD1 (5 bases). Germline CDR1 SGHNT, CDR2 YYREEE (reference sequence). Trimming shortened V by 4 bases and J by 2 bases, and 15 bases separated the two germline ends. This CDR3 has 15 amino acids. The CDR3 nucleotides read TGTGCCAGCAGCATTCCCCCGGGGGGAAACACTGAAGCTTTCTTT. Residues: CASSIPPGGNTEAFF.

The V and J genes are TRBV4-3 and TRBJ2-7, with D possibly TRBD1 on 6 matching bases. V lost 0 bases and J 3 bases, leaving 12 bases between the germline ends. Germline CDR1 and CDR2: LGHNA and YSLEER. CDR3 size: 15 residues. The CDR3 DNA reads TGCGCCAGCAGCCAAGATCCCCAGGGGTACTACGAGCAGTACTTC. The encoded protein is CASSQDPQGYYEQYF.

The chain recombines TRBV4-3 with TRBJ2-2; no clear D gene. The CDR3 covers 15 residues. Germline-derived CDR1 and CDR2 are LGHNA and YSLEER. The germline V and J ends were trimmed by 2 bases and 1 base, with 8 bases remaining between them. This CDR3 reads CASSQQRLNTGELFF. The CDR3 DNA reads as TGCGCCAGCAGCCAACAGCGACTGAACACCGGGGAGCTGTTTTTT.

The chain combines TRBV18 with TRBJ2-1; D is unresolved. Trimming took 1 base from V and 9 from J, leaving 10 bases between them. Per the germline V gene, CDR1 is KGHSH and CDR2 is LQKENI. CDR3 size: 13 residues. The CDR3 sequence is CASSPRMPGEQFF. CDR3 bases: TGTGCCAGCTCACCACGGATGCCAGGTGAGCAGTTCTTC.

This rearrangement joins TRBV7-3 to TRBJ2-1, with TRBD2 matching over 11 bases. V was pared by 3 bases and J by 7 bases, with 8 bases of the junction left unmatched. The germline CDR1 and CDR2 sequences are SGHTA and FQGTGA. The length of the CDR3 is 16 residues. CDR3 region: CASSLSPGLAENEQFF. The DNA of the CDR3 is TGTGCCAGCAGCTTGTCACCGGGACTAGCGGAGAATGAGCAGTTCTTC.

This clone was picked up a small number of times. The chain has TRBV10-2 and TRBJ1-2; TRBD1 is a possible D gene (6 bases). Germline-derived CDR1 and CDR2 are WSHSY and SAAADI. Between the trimmed V and J ends, which lost 1 base and 5 bases, there was a span of 8 bases. This CDR3 is built from 13 residues. The CDR3 here is CASSELGQYGYTF. CDR3 bases: TGCGCCAGCAGTGAGTTAGGACAGTATGGCTACACCTTC.

The V gene is TRBV7-8, the J gene TRBJ1-6; no firm D call. This CDR3 region has 12 residues. V dropped 1 base and J dropped 8 bases, with 3 bases sitting between them. Germline V lookup: CDR1 SGHVS, CDR2 FQNEAQ. The CDR3 bases are TGTGCCAGCAGCTTAGAGCATTCACCCCTCCACTTT. Its translation is CASSLEHSPLHF.

Many counts were recorded for this clone. The chain is built from TRBV4-1 and TRBJ1-2; 11 bases fit TRBD1. The CDR3 runs to 18 residues. V lost 9 bases and J lost 2; bases outside the gene matches: 17. CDR1 is MGHRA, CDR2 YSYEKL, per germline. The CDR3 DNA reads TGCGCCAGAAGAAACGACCCCCCCGGGACAGGGGGAAACTATGGCTACACCTTC. Translating it yields CARRNDPPGTGGNYGYTF.

The rearrangement joins TRBV25-1 to TRBJ1-1; D possibly corresponds to TRBD1 (5 bases). V lost 6 bases and J lost 11, with 19 bases in between. The V gene's germline CDR1 is MGHDK and CDR2 SYGVNS. CDR3 length: 13 residues. The CDR3 nucleotides read TGTGCCAGCAGCCCTGGAGAAGGGGTGAGGGCTTTCTTT. Translating it yields CASSPGEGVRAFF. Based on the CDR3 plus reference TRBV25-1 and TRBJ1-1, the full variable domain is EADIYQTPRYLVIGTGKKITLECSQTMGHDKMYWYQQDPGMELHLIHYSYGVNSTEKGDLSSESTVSRIRTEHFPLTLESARPSHTSQYLCASSPGEGVRAFFGQGTRLTVV.

This chain links TRBV9 with TRBJ2-5; 8 nucleotides match TRBD2. Germline V gene sequence: CDR1 SGDLS, CDR2 YYNGEE. The CDR3 has 16 residues. The J segment lost 1 base and the V segment lost 3 bases, leaving 8 bases of the junction unmatched. CDR3 in amino acids: CASSAGGGRSQETQYF. For the CDR3, the DNA is TGTGCCAGCAGCGCGGGGGGGGGACGCTCCCAAGAGACCCAGTACTTC.

V gene TRBV5-5 combines with J gene TRBJ1-1; 7 positions agree with TRBD1. The CDR3 contains 16 residues. Germline assignment: CDR1 SGHKS and CDR2 YYEKEE (reference sequence). Trimming took 3 bases from V and 2 from J; bases not matched to a gene: 10. CDR3 residues: CASSSLPGGTNTEAFF. CDR3 nucleotide sequence: TGTGCCAGCAGCTCCTTACCAGGGGGGACAAACACTGAAGCTTTCTTT.

The V gene is TRBV7-2, the J gene TRBJ2-3; weak D call: TRBD2 (6 bases). There are 14 residues in the CDR3. Trimming removed 5 bases at V and 2 bases at J, with 11 bases between. Germline loops: CDR1 SGHTA, CDR2 FQGNSA. The CDR3 sequence is CASSTLATTDTQYF. The CDR3 DNA is TGTGCCAGCAGCACACTAGCAACCACAGATACGCAGTATTTT.

In this sample, this clone turned up a few times. This chain uses TRBV5-1 with TRBJ2-7, with a tentative D call TRBD1 (6 bases). This CDR3 region has 12 residues. The V end lost 2 bases, the J end lost 7 bases, and 10 bases lay between the germline ends. Looked up from germline, CDR1 is SGHRS and CDR2 is YFSETQ. Written as DNA, the CDR3 is TGCGCCAGCAGCTTCGTAGGGGGAGAGCAGTACTTC. Translated: CASSFVGGEQYF. The complete variable domain, with remaining parts taken from reference TRBV5-1 and TRBJ2-7, reads KAGVTQTPRYLIKTRGQQVTLSCSPISGHRSVSWYQQTPGQGLQFLFEYFSETQRNKGNFPGRFSGRQFSNSRSEMNVSTLELGDSALYLCASSFVGGEQYFGPGTRLTVT.

The V call is TRBV7-9, the J call TRBJ2-7, with 8 bases matching TRBD1. CDR1 is SEHNR, CDR2 FQNEAQ, per germline (reference sequence). The CDR3 totals 14 residues. J was trimmed by 5 bases and V by 6 bases; bases with no gene match: 9. CDR3 amino acids: CASSIDRGIDEQYF. The CDR3 coding sequence is TGTGCCAGCAGTATTGACAGGGGTATCGACGAGCAGTACTTC.

This chain connects TRBV4-3 to TRBJ2-1; the D gene is possibly TRBD2 (6 bases). The CDR3 runs 18 residues. The germline V gene encodes CDR1 LGHNA and CDR2 YSLEER. V shed 0 bases and J shed 7 bases, with 22 bases lying between them. The CDR3 here is CASSQEGIHGGLLNEQFF. In DNA form, the CDR3 reads TGCGCCAGCAGCCAAGAGGGGATTCACGGGGGTTTGTTAAATGAGCAGTTCTTC.

This rearrangement joins TRBV24-1 to TRBJ1-1; TRBD1 is a possible D gene (6 bases). V dropped 6 bases and J dropped 8 bases, with 9 bases sitting between them. The CDR3 spans 11 residues. Germline CDR1 KGHDR, CDR2 SFDVKD. The CDR3 DNA follows: TGTGCCACCAGTTCACAGGGAGAAGCTTTCTTT. Translated: CATSSQGEAFF.

The chain employs TRBV9 and TRBJ1-3; perhaps TRBD1 as D (5 bases). CDR3 length: 17 amino acids. The germline V gene has CDR1 SGDLS and CDR2 YYNGEE. V lost 0 bases, J lost 4 bases, and 17 bases lay in between. CDR3 amino acids: CASSVDGRQKAGNTIYF. CDR3 sequence (DNA): TGTGCCAGCAGCGTAGATGGCAGACAGAAAGCCGGAAACACCATATATTTT.

The genes are TRBV7-2 and TRBJ2-4; possible D gene TRBD2, 6 bases. Per the germline V gene, CDR1 is SGHTA and CDR2 is FQGNSA. Trimming took 0 bases from V and 0 from J, leaving 15 bases between them. The CDR3 runs to 18 residues. CDR3 sequence: CASSLAAGTTLAKNIQYF. In nucleotides, the CDR3 is TGTGCCAGCAGCTTAGCGGCGGGGACCACCCTAGCCAAAAACATTCAGTACTTC.

The count of this clone is one. The chain carries TRBV30 and TRBJ1-5, with D possibly being TRBD1 (6 bases). Trimming stripped 3 bases from V and 6 bases from J, with 12 bases between. The CDR3 contains 13 residues. Germline V lookup: CDR1 GTSNPN, CDR2 SVGIG (reference sequence). The CDR3 coding sequence is TGTGCCTGGAGAGAACAGGGTTTTCAGCCCCAGCATTTT. Its protein is CAWREQGFQPQHF.

The chain couples TRBV6-2 or TRBV6-3 to TRBJ2-2; 8 bases fit TRBD1. This CDR3 contains 15 residues. Trimming took 4 bases from V and 4 from J; bases not matched to a gene: 5. In germline, CDR1 is MNHEY, CDR2 SVGEGT. The CDR3 nucleotides are TGTGCCAGCAGTTTACAGGGGGTTACCACCGGGGAGCTGTTTTTT. It translates to CASSLQGVTTGELFF.